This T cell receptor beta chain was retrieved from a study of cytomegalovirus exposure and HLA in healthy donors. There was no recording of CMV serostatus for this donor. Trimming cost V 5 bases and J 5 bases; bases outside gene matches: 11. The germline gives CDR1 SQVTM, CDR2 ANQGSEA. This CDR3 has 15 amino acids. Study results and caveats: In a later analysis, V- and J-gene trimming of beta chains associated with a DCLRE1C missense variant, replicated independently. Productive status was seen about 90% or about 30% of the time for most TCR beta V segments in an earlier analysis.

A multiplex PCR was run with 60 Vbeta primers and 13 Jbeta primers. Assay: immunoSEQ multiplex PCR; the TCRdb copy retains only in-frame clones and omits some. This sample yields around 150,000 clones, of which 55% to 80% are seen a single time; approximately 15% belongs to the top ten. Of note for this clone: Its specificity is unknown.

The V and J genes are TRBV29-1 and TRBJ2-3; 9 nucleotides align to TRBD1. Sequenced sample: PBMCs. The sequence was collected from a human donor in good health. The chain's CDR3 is CSVPRDRELRDTQYF. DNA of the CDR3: TGCAGCGTTCCTCGGGACAGGGAACTTAGAGATACGCAGTATTTT.